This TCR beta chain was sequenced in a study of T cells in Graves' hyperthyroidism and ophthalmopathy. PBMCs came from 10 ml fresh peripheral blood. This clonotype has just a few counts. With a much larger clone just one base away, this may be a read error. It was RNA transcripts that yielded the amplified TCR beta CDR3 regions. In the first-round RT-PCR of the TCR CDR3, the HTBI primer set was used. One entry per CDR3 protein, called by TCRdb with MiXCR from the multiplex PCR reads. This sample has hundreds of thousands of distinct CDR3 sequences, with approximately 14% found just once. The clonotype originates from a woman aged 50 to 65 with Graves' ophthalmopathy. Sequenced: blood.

CDR3 amino acids: CASSFPTSESTGELFF. Written as DNA, the CDR3 is TGCGCCAGCAGTTTCCCTACTAGCGAGAGTACCGGGGAGCTGTTTTTT. The chain links TRBV28 to TRBJ2-2; 7 positions agree with TRBD2. The germline V gene has CDR1 MDHEN and CDR2 SYDVKM. CDR3 length: 16 amino acids.